Below, 30 T cell receptor beta chains from the same sample are listed, as sequenced in a study of blood T cell repertoires in COVID-19. The table came from immunoSEQ multiplex PCR; TCRdb's copy has only in-frame clones and leaves some out. This sample has 200,000 to 300,000 clones, with roughly 85% found just once. Sequencing was performed on peripheral blood. These receptors were taken from a woman younger than 30 with acute or convalescent COVID-19.

The CDR3 protein is CASSLIGGNTEAFF. The CDR3 nucleotides are TGCGCCAGCAGCTTGATCGGAGGGAACACTGAAGCTTTCTTT. V gene TRBV5-1 combines with J gene TRBJ1-1; D uncertain. V lost 1 base and J 1 base, leaving 8 bases between the germline ends. CDR3 size: 14 residues. Germline V CDR1 and CDR2: SGHRS, YFSETQ.

This chain links TRBV4-3 with TRBJ2-3; 7 positions match TRBD2. The junction had 8 bases not matched to a gene; V was cut back by 0 bases and J by 2 bases. The germline V gene encodes CDR1 LGHNA and CDR2 YSLEER. CDR3 length equals 17 residues. CDR3 region: CASSQDPGGGVTDTQYF. In DNA form, the CDR3 reads TGCGCCAGCAGCCAAGATCCGGGGGGAGGCGTCACAGATACGCAGTATTTT.

The rearrangement uses TRBV5-1 and TRBJ2-7; no clear D. The CDR3 runs to 12 residues. Germline values: CDR1 SGHRS, CDR2 YFSETQ. Trimming removed 4 bases from V and 4 bases from J, with 9 bases in between. The CDR3 spells CASSPRGYEQYF. In nucleotides, the CDR3 is TGCGCCAGCAGCCCCCGAGGATACGAGCAGTACTTC.

This clone was observed a single time. The rearrangement links TRBV18 to TRBJ2-5; 7 nucleotides agree with TRBD2. Germline V CDR1 and CDR2: KGHSH, LQKENI. The CDR3 is 18 amino acids. The trim removed 2 bases at V and 1 base at J, leaving 13 bases unmatched. The CDR3 coding sequence is TGTGCCAGCTCACCAGGACTTGGTGGGAGGGCCGGCCAAGAGACCCAGTACTTC. Protein product: CASSPGLGGRAGQETQYF.

As DNA, the CDR3 is TGTGCCAGCCAGAGGTCCTACTCCTACGAGCAGTACTTC. Translated: CASQRSYSYEQYF. The rearrangement joins TRBV7-8 to TRBJ2-7; D not resolved. Germline V gene sequence: CDR1 SGHVS, CDR2 FQNEAQ. With 8 bases removed from V and 0 bases from J, the gap between germline ends came to 11 bases. The CDR3 contains 13 residues.

The chain recombines TRBV20-1 with TRBJ2-3; D call uncertain. Germline CDR1 DFQATT, CDR2 SNEGSKA (reference sequence). This CDR3 has 10 amino acids. V lost 3 bases and J lost 6, with 4 bases in between. The CDR3 nucleotides are TGCAGTGCTAGCCTGGATACGCAGTATTTT. It specifies CSASLDTQYF.

This clone was seen more than once but under ten times. This chain joins TRBV13 and TRBJ1-1; D not resolved. The CDR3 totals 14 residues. Trimming pared 3 bases from V and 4 bases from J, leaving 12 bases between. From germline, CDR1 is PRHDT and CDR2 FYEKMQ (reference sequence). CDR3 residues: CASSFGGSGTEAFF. CDR3 nucleotide sequence: TGTGCCAGCAGCTTTGGTGGTTCGGGCACTGAAGCTTTCTTT.

The CDR3 coding sequence is TGTGCCAGCACCTCCGTTAGTCAGGGGGCAACCGGGGAGCTGTTTTTT. Amino acids: CASTSVSQGATGELFF. The genes are TRBV3-1 (or the pseudogene TRBV3-2) and TRBJ2-2; 8 bases fit TRBD1. V shed 7 bases and J 5 bases; nucleotides not matched to a gene: 12. The length of the CDR3 is 16 residues. Germline loops: CDR1 LGHDT, CDR2 YNNKEL (reference sequence).

The V and J genes are TRBV12-3 or TRBV12-4 and TRBJ2-1; D is ambiguous. CDR3 length: 12 residues. Trimming removed 4 bases at V and 6 bases at J, with 7 bases between. CDR3 bases: TGTGCCAGCAGTTCCCCCCGCAATGAGCAGTTCTTC. Translation gives CASSSPRNEQFF.

As for this clone: Other DNA sequences in the sample encode the same CDR3. This sequence joins TRBV18 and TRBJ1-2; no firm D call. Trimming took off 2 bases at V and 2 bases at J, with 6 bases between the two ends. The CDR3 is made up of 13 amino acids. Germline V gene sequence: CDR1 KGHSH, CDR2 LQKENI. The CDR3 nucleotides read TGTGCCAGCTCACCAGACACAAACTATGGCTACACCTTC. It is translated as CASSPDTNYGYTF.

The V and J genes are TRBV4-3 and TRBJ2-7; 9 nucleotides align to TRBD2. Germline values: CDR1 LGHNA, CDR2 YSLEER. This CDR3 region has 17 residues. The V segment lost 0 bases and the J segment 3 bases; nucleotides outside the gene matches: 9. The CDR3 here is CASSQDLREGSVYEQYF. For the CDR3, the DNA is TGCGCCAGCAGCCAAGATTTGCGGGAGGGATCTGTCTACGAGCAGTACTTC.

This clone was detected ten times or more. The chain uses TRBV4-3 and TRBJ2-3; maybe TRBD1 (6 bases). The germline V and J ends were trimmed by 4 bases and 4 bases, with 18 bases remaining between them. This CDR3 has 16 amino acids. Germline CDR1 is LGHNA and CDR2 is YSLEER. The CDR3 nucleotides read TGCGCCAGCAGCCCTAGGCCCCCAGGGGATGCAGATACGCAGTATTTT. Its protein is CASSPRPPGDADTQYF.

This chain joins TRBV6-5 and TRBJ2-5; D gene unclear. V was clipped by 0 bases and J by 1 base, with 9 bases between them. Germline V gene sequence: CDR1 MNHEY, CDR2 SVGAGI. The CDR3 has 15 amino acids. Here the CDR3 DNA reads TGTGCCAGCAGTTACTCGTTGTCAGGCCAAGAGACCCAGTACTTC. Its protein product is CASSYSLSGQETQYF.

The chain recombines TRBV27 with TRBJ1-2; TRBD1 matches at 12 bases. Germline assignment: CDR1 MNHEY and CDR2 SMNVEV (reference sequence). Trimming removed 2 bases from V and 8 bases from J; junction bases left unmatched: 3. CDR3 length: 14 residues. The CDR3 nucleotides read TGTGCCAGCAGTTTAAGGGACAGGGGGCACGGCTACACCTTC. Translating it yields CASSLRDRGHGYTF.

This clone was recorded once. The J gene is TRBJ1-2, the V gene TRBV15, with D unresolved. V was pared by 0 bases and J by 0 bases, with 11 bases between. The CDR3 spans 16 residues. Germline V lookup: CDR1 LNHNV, CDR2 YYDKDF (reference sequence). Here the CDR3 DNA reads TGTGCCACCAGCAGAGACAGAGGGAAAGCTAACTATGGCTACACCTTC. Protein: CATSRDRGKANYGYTF.

The chain is built from TRBV29-1 and TRBJ2-7; D is ambiguous. The CDR3 is 11 residues long. V was cut by 2 bases and J by 1 base, with 3 bases left in between. The germline V gene has CDR1 SQVTM and CDR2 ANQGSEA. CDR3 amino acids: CSVEQSYEQYF. CDR3 coding DNA: TGCAGCGTTGAACAGTCCTACGAGCAGTACTTC.

The J gene is TRBJ1-5, the V gene TRBV7-6; D is undetermined. Germline values: CDR1 SGHVS, CDR2 FNYEAQ. V lost 1 base to trimming and J lost 4 bases, with 5 bases between them. This CDR3 is built from 13 residues. In DNA form, the CDR3 reads TGTGCCAGCAGCTTAGGGCCAAATCAGCCCCAGCATTTT. Translating it yields CASSLGPNQPQHF.

This clone occurred once. V is TRBV11-2 and J is TRBJ2-1, with D unresolved. Germline CDR1 is SGHAT and CDR2 is FQNNGV. Trimming stripped 5 bases from V and 3 bases from J, with 11 bases between. This CDR3 region has 14 residues. CDR3: CASSPTTVYNEQFF. For the CDR3, the DNA is TGTGCCAGCAGCCCCACGACTGTCTACAATGAGCAGTTCTTC.

The chain carries TRBV7-3 and TRBJ1-3; weak D call: TRBD1 (5 bases). CDR3 length equals 16 residues. Germline CDR1 reads SGHTA; CDR2 reads FQGTGA. V lost 0 bases and J 0 bases, leaving 9 bases between the germline ends. CDR3: CASSLTSTDSGNTIYF. CDR3 coding DNA: TGTGCCAGCAGCTTAACGTCGACAGACTCTGGAAACACCATATATTTT.

The CDR3 DNA reads as TGTGCCAGCAGTATCAGGGCATTTAGCAATGAGCAGTTCTTC. It encodes CASSIRAFSNEQFF. The genes are TRBV27 and TRBJ2-1, with D maybe TRBD1 (5 bases). CDR3 length: 14 amino acids. Trimming cost V 5 bases and J 6 bases, with 14 bases left between them. The germline gives CDR1 MNHEY, CDR2 SMNVEV (reference sequence).

This chain connects TRBV7-2 to TRBJ1-5; D is perhaps TRBD1 (6 bases). The V gene's germline CDR1 is SGHTA and CDR2 FQGNSA. V was pared by 3 bases and J by 5 bases, with 14 bases between. The CDR3 length is 15 residues. The CDR3 loop reads CASSFLPGVYQPQHF. The CDR3 DNA reads as TGTGCCAGCAGCTTTCTCCCAGGGGTTTATCAGCCCCAGCATTTT.

CDR3 bases: TGTGCCAGCAGCCCCATCCTCCAAGGCGGGAACACCGGGGAGCTGTTTTTT. This codes for CASSPILQGGNTGELFF. V and J are TRBV7-9 and TRBJ2-2; no firm D call. The CDR3 sequence is 17 residues long. Germline CDR1 SEHNR, CDR2 FQNEAQ (reference sequence). V dropped 5 bases and J dropped 1 base, with 17 bases sitting between them.

The chain employs TRBV19 and TRBJ2-5; 7 nucleotides align to TRBD2. Losses at the gene ends were 2 bases for V and 5 bases for J; bases not matched to a gene: 2. Per the germline V gene, CDR1 is LNHDA and CDR2 is SQIVND (reference sequence). This CDR3 is built from 13 residues. The CDR3 region has the DNA TGTGCCAGTAGTATAATGGGGGGGGAGACCCAGTACTTC. The encoded protein is CASSIMGGETQYF.

Regarding this clone: A junction boundary mismatches the germline segment, possibly from a read error. The V call is TRBV7-7, the J call TRBJ2-1; 8 nucleotides align to TRBD2. CDR3 length equals 16 residues. Germline CDR1 is SSHAT and CDR2 is FNYEAQ (reference sequence). The CDR3 region is CASSRGRTSSYNEQFF. CDR3 coding DNA: TGTGCTAGCAGCCGCGGGAGGACGAGCTCCTACAATGAGCAGTTCTTC.

The chain joins TRBV14 to TRBJ2-3, with TRBD2 matching 11 bases. Germline trimming cut 5 bases from V and 6 bases from J; bases unmatched to any gene: 10. There are 16 residues in the CDR3. Germline V CDR1 and CDR2: SGHDN, FVKESK. In DNA form, the CDR3 reads TGTGCCAGCAGCTCTCAGACTAGCGGGGAGGGGGATACGCAGTATTTT. Translated: CASSSQTSGEGDTQYF. Drawing the rest from reference TRBV14 and TRBJ2-3, the complete variable domain is EAGVTQFPSHSVIEKGQTVTLRCDPISGHDNLYWYRRVMGKEIKFLLHFVKESKQDESGMPNNRFLAERTGGTYSTLKVQPAELEDSGVYFCASSSQTSGEGDTQYFGPGTRLTVL.

This rearrangement joins TRBV3-1 (or the pseudogene TRBV3-2) to TRBJ2-5; perhaps TRBD1 as D (6 bases). Per germline, CDR1 LGHDT and CDR2 YNNKEL (reference sequence). This CDR3 spans 16 amino acids. V gave up 4 bases and J gave up 1 base, with 16 bases separating them. The DNA of the CDR3 is TGTGCCAGCAGCCGAACACCGAGGACAGCCCAAGAGACCCAGTACTTC. Translating gives CASSRTPRTAQETQYF.

This clone was recorded only once. The V and J genes are TRBV11-3 and TRBJ2-5; 10 nucleotides line up with TRBD2. The CDR3 length is 16 residues. Germline CDR1 and CDR2: SGHNT and YENEEA. Trimming removed 5 bases from V and 2 bases from J; junction bases left unmatched: 8. CDR3 sequence: CASSPGLAMGQETQYF. In DNA, the CDR3 is TGTGCCAGCAGCCCGGGACTAGCGATGGGACAAGAGACCCAGTACTTC.

There are a few counts of this clone. The chain is built from TRBV7-2 and TRBJ2-1; the match to TRBD2 covers 9 bases. With 5 bases clipped from V and 6 bases from J, the junction kept 5 bases outside the gene matches. This CDR3 region has 14 residues. Germline assignment: CDR1 SGHTA and CDR2 FQGNSA. CDR3 in amino acids: CASSTQGLANEQFF. The CDR3 DNA sequence: TGTGCCAGCAGCACTCAGGGACTAGCCAATGAGCAGTTCTTC.

The chain employs TRBV5-5 and TRBJ2-7; perhaps TRBD2 as D (6 bases). CDR3 length: 12 residues. Germline CDR1 SGHKS, CDR2 YYEKEE (reference sequence). V was shortened by 3 bases and J by 7 bases, with 11 bases between the two germline ends. CDR3 sequence: CASSSNGGEQYF. CDR3 nucleotide sequence: TGTGCCAGCAGCTCAAATGGGGGGGAGCAGTACTTC.

The chain combines TRBV6-2 or TRBV6-3 with TRBJ1-2; no clear D gene. V lost 4 bases and J 8 bases, leaving 11 bases between the germline ends. Germline V gene lookup returns CDR1 MNHEY and CDR2 SVGEGT. This CDR3 spans 12 amino acids. CDR3 nucleotides: TGTGCCAGCAGTTCCAGTATGTACGGCTACACCTTC. It is translated as CASSSSMYGYTF.